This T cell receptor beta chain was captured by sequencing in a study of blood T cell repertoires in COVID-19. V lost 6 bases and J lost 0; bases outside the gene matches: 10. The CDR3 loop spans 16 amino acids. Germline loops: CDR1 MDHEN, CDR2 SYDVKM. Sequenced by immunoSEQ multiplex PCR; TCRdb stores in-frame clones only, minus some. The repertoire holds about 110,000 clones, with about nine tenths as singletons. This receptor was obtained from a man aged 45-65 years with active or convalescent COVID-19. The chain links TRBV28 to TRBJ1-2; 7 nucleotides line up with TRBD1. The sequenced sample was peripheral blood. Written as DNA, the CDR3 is TGTGCCAGCAGCCCGATGACAGGGTTCGCTAACTATGGCTACACCTTC. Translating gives CASSPMTGFANYGYTF.